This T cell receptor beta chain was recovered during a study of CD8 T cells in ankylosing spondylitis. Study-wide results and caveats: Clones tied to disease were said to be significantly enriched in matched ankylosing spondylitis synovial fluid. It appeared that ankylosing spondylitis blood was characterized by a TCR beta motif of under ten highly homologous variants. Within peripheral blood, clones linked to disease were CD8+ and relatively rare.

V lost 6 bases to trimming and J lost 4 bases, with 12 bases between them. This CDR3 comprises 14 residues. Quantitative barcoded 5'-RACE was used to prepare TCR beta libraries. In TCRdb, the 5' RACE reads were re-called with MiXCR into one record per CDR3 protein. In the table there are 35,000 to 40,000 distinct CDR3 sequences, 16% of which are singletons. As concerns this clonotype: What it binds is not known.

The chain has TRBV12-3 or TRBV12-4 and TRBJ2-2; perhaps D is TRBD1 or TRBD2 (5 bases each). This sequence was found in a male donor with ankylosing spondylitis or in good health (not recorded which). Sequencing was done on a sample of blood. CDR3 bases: TGTGCCAGCAGCTTGGGACGCCTCACCGGGGAGCTGTTTTTT. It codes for CASSLGRLTGELFF.